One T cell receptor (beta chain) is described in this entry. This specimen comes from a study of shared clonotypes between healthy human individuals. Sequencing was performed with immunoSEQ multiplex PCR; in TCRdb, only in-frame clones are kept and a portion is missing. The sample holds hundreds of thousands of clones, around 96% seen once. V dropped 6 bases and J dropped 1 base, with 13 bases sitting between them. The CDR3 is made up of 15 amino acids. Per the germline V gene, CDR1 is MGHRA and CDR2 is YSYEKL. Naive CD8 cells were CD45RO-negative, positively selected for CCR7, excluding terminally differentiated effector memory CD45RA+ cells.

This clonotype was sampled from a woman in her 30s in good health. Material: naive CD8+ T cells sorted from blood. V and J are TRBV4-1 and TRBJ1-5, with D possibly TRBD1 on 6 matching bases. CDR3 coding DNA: TGCGCCAGCAGACCTTCTGACAGGAGCAATCAGCCCCAGCATTTT. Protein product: CASRPSDRSNQPQHF.